This TCR beta chain originates from a study of blood T cells in healthy people across ages (dated by TCRdb to the mid-2010s). Study-level background: Template switching captured roughly one uniquely barcoded TCR beta cDNA molecule per two T cells in model experiments. Using the same blood draw, the study looked at two additional independent replicas of 1 million unique cDNA reads for two donors, one aged 18 to 29 and the other aged 80 or older. To avoid experimental bias, donors of different ages were distributed randomly across sequencing lanes. The donors were divided into four age groups: young (average around 15 years), middle-aged (approximately 39), aged (approximately 62) and long-lived (approximately 74). Age-related changes in TCR beta repertoire diversity were measured in the study by deep sequencing normalized with unique cDNA molecular identifiers. The study at large found these results: Compared with the aged group, the long-lived group had more naive CD4+ T cells, fewer expanded clones and increased TCR diversity, suggesting age selection. Conclusive comparison of naive and antigen-experienced compartments was prevented by the profiling of bulk unsorted PBMCs. Donor CMV infection status was unknown, potentially confounding age-related changes in expanded clonotypes. A strong correlation was found between observed TCR beta diversity and the percentage of naive T cells measured by flow cytometry. As age increased, observed TCR beta diversity per million T cells dropped in a roughly linear way, and a significant reduction was already evident by age roughly 36. Estimates of total diversity based on one million sequenced T cells were considered lower bounds and underestimates.

Turning to this clonotype: It lacks a known antigen. It has no much larger one-base neighbor in the sample; base qualities were not kept.

The trim is 5 bases for V and 2 bases for J, with a gap of 10 bases between the germline ends. There are 13 amino acids in the CDR3, from cysteine to phenylalanine inclusive. The DNA shown is the 39-base CDR3, in frame from base 1. CDR1 and CDR2, per the germline V gene (reference sequence), are SEHNR and FQNEAQ. The roughly 39 donors, aged about 6 to 95 years, were systemically healthy Caucasian individuals from Russia. Each donor gave about 9.7 milliliters of peripheral blood, drawn into EDTA-treated Vacutainer tubes. Ficoll-Paque density-gradient centrifugation was used to isolate PBMCs, with at least 6.5 million obtained per sample. Trizol reagent was used to extract total RNA from the PBMCs, yielding at least 6 micrograms per sample. The percentages of naive CD45RAhigh/CD27high T cells were determined by flow cytometry on a PBMC aliquot from every donor. Libraries were constructed by 5' RACE. These reads were obtained on an Illumina HiSeq 2500. A second PCR of about 6 to 12 cycles was performed with a sample-barcoded 5' primer and a J-beta primer mix. A unique molecular identifier was introduced onto each TCR beta cDNA molecule by a template-switch 5' adaptor carrying 12 random nucleotides. At least 2.5 million CDR3-containing paired-end reads were obtained from each sample. The Mint cDNA synthesis kit, primed by a TRBC-specific oligonucleotide, was used to synthesize first-strand cDNA from all RNA. All cDNA was treated with uracil-DNA glycosylase and then went through a first 18-cycle PCR with the universal primers M1SS and BC2_uni_R. The source study handled its data this way. Normalization of each sample was performed by random selection of 1 million high-quality reads, each carrying a distinct molecular identifier. Reads with shared molecular identifiers were discarded instead of being binned into consensus sequences. MiTCR, set to a Q25 quality threshold and the strictest error-elimination algorithm, was used for CDR3 identification, clonotype clustering and error correction. Lower-bound total TCR beta diversity was estimated with a nonparametric unseen species model using Euler transformation. TCRdb trimmed public reads at Q25 via fastp, called clones via MiXCR and kept in-frame beta chains. Each CDR3 protein appears once, grouped with its most common genes and DNA. The V and J calls come from TCRdb's annotation, not from the publication. The sample contains roughly 700,000 distinct CDR3 sequences, 45% to 50% of them found a single time. Of the sample, under 35% falls within the top ten clones.

The receptor comes from a woman aged 55-69 years in good health. The chain is encoded by TRBV7-9 joined to TRBJ2-7; the D segment could be TRBD1, given 5 matching bases. The sample taken for sequencing was blood. The CDR3 reads CASSKTVTYEQYF. The sequenced DNA: TGTGCCAGCAGCAAGACAGTAACCTACGAGCAGTACTTC.